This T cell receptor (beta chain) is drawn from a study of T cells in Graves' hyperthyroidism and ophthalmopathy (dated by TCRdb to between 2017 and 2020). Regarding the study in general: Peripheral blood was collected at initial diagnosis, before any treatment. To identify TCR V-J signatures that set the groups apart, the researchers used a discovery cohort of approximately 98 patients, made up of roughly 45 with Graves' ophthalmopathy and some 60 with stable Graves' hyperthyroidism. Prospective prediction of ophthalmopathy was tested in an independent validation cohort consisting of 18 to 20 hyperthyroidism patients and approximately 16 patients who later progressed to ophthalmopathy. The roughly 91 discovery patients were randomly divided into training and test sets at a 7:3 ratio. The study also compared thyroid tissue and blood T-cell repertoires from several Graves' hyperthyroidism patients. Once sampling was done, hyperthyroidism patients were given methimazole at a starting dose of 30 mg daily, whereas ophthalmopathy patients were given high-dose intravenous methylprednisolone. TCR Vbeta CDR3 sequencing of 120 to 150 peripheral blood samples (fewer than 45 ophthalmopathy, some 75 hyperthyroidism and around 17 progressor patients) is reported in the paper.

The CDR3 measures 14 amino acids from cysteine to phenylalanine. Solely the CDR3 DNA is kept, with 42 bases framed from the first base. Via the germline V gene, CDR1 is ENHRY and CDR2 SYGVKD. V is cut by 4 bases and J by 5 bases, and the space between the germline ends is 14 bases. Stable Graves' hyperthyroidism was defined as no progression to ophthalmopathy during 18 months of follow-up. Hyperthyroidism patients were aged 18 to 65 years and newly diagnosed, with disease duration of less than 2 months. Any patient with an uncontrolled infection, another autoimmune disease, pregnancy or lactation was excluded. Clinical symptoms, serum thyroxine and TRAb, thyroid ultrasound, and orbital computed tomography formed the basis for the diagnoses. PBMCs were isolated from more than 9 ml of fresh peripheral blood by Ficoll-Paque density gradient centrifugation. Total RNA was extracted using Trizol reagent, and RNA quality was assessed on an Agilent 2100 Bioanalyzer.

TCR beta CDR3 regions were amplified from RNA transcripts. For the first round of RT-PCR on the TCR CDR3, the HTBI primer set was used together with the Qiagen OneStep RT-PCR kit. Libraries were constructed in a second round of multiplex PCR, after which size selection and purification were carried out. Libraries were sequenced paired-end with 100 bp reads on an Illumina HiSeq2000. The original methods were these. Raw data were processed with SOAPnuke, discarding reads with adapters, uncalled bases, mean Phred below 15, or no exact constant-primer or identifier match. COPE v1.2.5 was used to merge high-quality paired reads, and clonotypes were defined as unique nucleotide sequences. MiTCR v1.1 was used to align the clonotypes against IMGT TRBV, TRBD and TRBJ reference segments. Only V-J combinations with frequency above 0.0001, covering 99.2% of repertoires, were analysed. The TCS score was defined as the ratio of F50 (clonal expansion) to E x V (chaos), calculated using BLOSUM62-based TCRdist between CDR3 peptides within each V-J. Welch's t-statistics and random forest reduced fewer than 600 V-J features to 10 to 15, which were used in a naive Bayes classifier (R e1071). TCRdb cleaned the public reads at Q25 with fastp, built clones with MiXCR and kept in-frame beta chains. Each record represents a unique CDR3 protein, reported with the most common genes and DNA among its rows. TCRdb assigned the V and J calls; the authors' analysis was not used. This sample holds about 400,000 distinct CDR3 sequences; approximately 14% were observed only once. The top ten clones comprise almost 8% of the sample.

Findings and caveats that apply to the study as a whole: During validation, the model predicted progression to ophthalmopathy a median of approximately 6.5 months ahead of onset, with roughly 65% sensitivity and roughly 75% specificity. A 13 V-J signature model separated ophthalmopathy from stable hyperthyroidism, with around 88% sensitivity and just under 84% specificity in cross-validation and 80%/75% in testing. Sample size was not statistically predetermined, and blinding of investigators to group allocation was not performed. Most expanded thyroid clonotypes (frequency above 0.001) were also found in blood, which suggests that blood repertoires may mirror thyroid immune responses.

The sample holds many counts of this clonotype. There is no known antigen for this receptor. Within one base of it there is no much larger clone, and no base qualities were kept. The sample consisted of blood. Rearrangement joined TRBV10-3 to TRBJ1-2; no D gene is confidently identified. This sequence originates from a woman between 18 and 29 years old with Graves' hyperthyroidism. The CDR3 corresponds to CAISVEGMTYGYTF. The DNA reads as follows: TGTGCCATCAGTGTAGAGGGCATGACATATGGCTACACCTTC.